This T cell receptor (beta chain) was retrieved from a study of graft-versus-host responses after intestinal transplantation. Study-level background: Anti-thymocyte globulin induction preceded about three years of tacrolimus and steroid maintenance in all recipients.

The assay was immunoSEQ multiplex PCR, and TCRdb's table has in-frame clones only and misses some. Of more than 85,000 clones listed, about 92% were seen once; the top ten hold roughly 2%. A note on this clone: The target antigen is unknown.

CDR3 size: 15 residues. V was pared by 4 bases and J by 2 bases, with 15 bases between. In germline, CDR1 is SEHNR, CDR2 FQNEAQ (reference sequence). Sequenced material: unstimulated CD8+ T cells sorted from spleen or lymph node cells, taken before intestinal transplant. The rearrangement uses TRBV7-9 and TRBJ2-7; tentative D call: TRBD2 (5 bases). This TCR was sampled from a human donor who received an intestinal transplant. CDR3 protein: CASSSLDTFPYEQYF. CDR3 DNA: TGTGCCAGCAGCTCACTAGACACGTTCCCCTACGAGCAGTACTTC.